This entry is about one T cell receptor beta chain. The source of the sample is a study of spatial heterogeneity in lung cancer. The time point denotes: blood at routine non-recurrence follow-up after resection. Every molecule of TCR cDNA had its own unique molecular identifier. TCRdb called the 5' RACE reads again in MiXCR, with one record for every CDR3 protein. The table lists under 25,000 distinct CDR3 sequences, more than 8% of them singletons. The clonotype was recovered from a female donor with early-stage non-small cell lung cancer. Sequencing used PBMCs, obtained at follow-up.

The chain's CDR3 is CASSGVFGQVYPNEQFF. The CDR3 DNA reads as TGTGCCAGCAGTGGGGTCTTTGGGCAGGTTTACCCCAATGAGCAGTTCTTC. The genes are TRBV25-1 and TRBJ2-1; D ambiguous. The germline V gene has CDR1 MGHDK and CDR2 SYGVNS. The CDR3 is 17 amino acids. V shed 4 bases and J shed 6 bases, with 22 bases lying between them.